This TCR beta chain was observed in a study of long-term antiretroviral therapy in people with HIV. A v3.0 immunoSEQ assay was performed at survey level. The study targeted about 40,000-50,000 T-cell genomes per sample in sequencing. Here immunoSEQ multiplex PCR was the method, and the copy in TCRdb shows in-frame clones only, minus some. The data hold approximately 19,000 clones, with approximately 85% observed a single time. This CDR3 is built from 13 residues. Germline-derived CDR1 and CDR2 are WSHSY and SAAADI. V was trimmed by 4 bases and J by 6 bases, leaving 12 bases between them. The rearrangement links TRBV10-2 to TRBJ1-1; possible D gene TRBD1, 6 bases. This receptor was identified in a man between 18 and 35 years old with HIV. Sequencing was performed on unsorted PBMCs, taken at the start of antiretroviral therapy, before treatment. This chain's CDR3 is CASSVGGASEAFF. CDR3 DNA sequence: TGCGCCAGCAGTGTTGGGGGGGCGTCTGAAGCTTTCTTT.